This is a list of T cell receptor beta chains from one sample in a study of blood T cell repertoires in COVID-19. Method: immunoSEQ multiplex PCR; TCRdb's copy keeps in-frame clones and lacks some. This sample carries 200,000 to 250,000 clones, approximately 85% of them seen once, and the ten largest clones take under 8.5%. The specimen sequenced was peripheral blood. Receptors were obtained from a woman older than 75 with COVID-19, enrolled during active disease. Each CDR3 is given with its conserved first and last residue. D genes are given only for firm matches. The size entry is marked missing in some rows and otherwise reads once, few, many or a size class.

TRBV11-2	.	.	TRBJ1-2	TGTGCCAGCAGCTTAGAGCCAGGAACCAACTATGGCTACACCTTC	CASSLEPGTNYGYTF
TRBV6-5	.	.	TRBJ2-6	TGTGCCAGCAGTTACGTGGGGGGAGGGGCCAACGTCCTGACTTTC	CASSYVGGGANVLTF
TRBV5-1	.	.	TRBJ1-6	TGCGCCAGCAGCAATCAGGAGGGGGGGTCACCCCTCCACTTT	CASSNQEGGSPLHF
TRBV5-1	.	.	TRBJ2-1	TGCGCCAGCAGCTTACCGGGACTTCAAGTACAGTTCTTC	CASSLPGLQVQFF
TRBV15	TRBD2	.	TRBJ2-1	TGTGCCACCAGCAGAGTAACACTAGCGGGGGGGCAGTTCTTC	CATSRVTLAGGQFF
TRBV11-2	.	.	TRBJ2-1	TGTGCCAGCAGCCCCATGTCGGCGGACAATGAGCAGTTCTTC	CASSPMSADNEQFF
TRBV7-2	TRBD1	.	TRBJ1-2	TGTGCCAGCAGCTTAGCAGGGACAGATGCCTATGGCTACACCTTC	CASSLAGTDAYGYTF
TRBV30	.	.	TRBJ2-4	TGTGCCTGGAGATCTCCGACAGCGCCCAAAAACATTCAGTACTTC	CAWRSPTAPKNIQYF
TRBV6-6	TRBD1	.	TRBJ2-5	TGTGCCAGCAGATCAACCGGGACAGGGGGGCGGGAGACCCAGTACTTC	CASRSTGTGGRETQYF
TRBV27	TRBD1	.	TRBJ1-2	TGTGCCAGCAGTTCAGGACAGGGATATGGCTACACCTTC	CASSSGQGYGYTF
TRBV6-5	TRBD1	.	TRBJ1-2	TGTGCCAGCAGGGGGGACAGGGGAAGGTTAGGCTACACCTTC	CASRGDRGRLGYTF
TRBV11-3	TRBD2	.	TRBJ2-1	TGTGCCAGCAGCCTCGGGACTAGCGGGGACCTGAGCTCCTACAATGAGCAGTTCTTC	CASSLGTSGDLSSYNEQFF
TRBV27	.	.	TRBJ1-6	TGTGCCAGCAGTTGGGGACTCTCGACCCTTTTACCCCTCCACTTT	CASSWGLSTLLPLHF
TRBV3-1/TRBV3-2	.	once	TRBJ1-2	TGTGCCAGCAGCCAAAATGGCTGGGGCCTATTGGGGTATGGCTACACCTTC	CASSQNGWGLLGYGYTF
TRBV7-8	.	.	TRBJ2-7	TGTGCCAGCAGCTTAGGGGGTTACGGGCGACAGACAACCTACGAGCAGTACTTC	CASSLGGYGRQTTYEQYF
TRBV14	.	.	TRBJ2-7	TGTGCCAGCAGTCCTCAGGGGAAAAGCTCCTACGAGCAGTACTTC	CASSPQGKSSYEQYF
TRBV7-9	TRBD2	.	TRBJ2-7	TGTGCCAGCAGCTCCAACCTAGCGGGGGGGCCCCAATCCTACGAGCAGTACTTC	CASSSNLAGGPQSYEQYF
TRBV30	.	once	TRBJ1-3	TGTGCCTGGAGTGATAAGGTCGGGTACTCTGGAAACACCATATATTTT	CAWSDKVGYSGNTIYF
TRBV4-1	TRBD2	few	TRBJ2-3	TGCGCCAGCAGCCCGGGACTAGCGAGACGGTTTAGCACAGATACGCAGTATTTT	CASSPGLARRFSTDTQYF